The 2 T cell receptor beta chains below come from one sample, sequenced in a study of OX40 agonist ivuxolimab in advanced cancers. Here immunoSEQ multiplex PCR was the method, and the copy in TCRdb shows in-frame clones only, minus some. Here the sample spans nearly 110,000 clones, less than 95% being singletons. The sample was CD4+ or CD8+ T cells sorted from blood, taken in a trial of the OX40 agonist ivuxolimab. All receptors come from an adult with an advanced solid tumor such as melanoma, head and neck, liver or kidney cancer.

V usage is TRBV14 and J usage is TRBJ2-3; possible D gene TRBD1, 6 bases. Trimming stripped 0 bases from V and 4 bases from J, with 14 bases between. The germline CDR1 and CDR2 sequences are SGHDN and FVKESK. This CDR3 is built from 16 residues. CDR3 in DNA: TGTGCCAGCAGCCAAGATTGGCCAGGGGTTGCAGATACGCAGTATTTT. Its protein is CASSQDWPGVADTQYF.

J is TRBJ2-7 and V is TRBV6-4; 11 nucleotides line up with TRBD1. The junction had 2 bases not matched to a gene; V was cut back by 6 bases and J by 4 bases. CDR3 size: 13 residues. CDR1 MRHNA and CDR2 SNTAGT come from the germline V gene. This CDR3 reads CASSRDRGYEQYF. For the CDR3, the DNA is TGTGCCAGCAGCCGGGACAGGGGGTACGAGCAGTACTTC.